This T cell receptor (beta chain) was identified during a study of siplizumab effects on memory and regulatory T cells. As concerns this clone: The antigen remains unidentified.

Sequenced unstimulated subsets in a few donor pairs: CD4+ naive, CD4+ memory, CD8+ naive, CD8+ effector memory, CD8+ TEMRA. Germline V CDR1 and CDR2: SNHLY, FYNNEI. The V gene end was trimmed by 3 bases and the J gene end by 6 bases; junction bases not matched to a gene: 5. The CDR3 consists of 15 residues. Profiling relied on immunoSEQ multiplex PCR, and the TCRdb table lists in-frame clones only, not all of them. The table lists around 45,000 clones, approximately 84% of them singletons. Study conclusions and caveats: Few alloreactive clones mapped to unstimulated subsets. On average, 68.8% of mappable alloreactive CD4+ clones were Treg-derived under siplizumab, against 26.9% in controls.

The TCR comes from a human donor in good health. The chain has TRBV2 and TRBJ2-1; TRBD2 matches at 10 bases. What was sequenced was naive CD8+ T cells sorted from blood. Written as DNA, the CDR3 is TGTGCCAGCAGTGATTCGCTAGCGGGAGCCAATGAGCAGTTCTTC. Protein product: CASSDSLAGANEQFF.